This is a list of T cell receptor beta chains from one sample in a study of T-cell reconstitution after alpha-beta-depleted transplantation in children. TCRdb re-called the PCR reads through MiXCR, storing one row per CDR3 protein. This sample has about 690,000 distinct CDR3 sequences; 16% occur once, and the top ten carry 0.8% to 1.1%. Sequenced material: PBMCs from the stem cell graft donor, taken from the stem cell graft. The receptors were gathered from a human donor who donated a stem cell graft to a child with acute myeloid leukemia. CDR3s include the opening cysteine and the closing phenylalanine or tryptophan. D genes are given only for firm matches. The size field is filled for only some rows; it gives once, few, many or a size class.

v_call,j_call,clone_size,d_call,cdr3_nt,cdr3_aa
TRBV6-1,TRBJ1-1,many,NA,TGTGCCAGCAGTGAGACAGGAGTCATGAACACTGAAGCTTTCTTT,CASSETGVMNTEAFF
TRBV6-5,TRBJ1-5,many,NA,TGTGCCAGCAGACAGCCTGGGGGGGGGCCCCAGCATTTT,CASRQPGGGPQHF
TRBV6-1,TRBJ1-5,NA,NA,TGTGCCAGCAGTCCCCCAGAGACAGGTTATAGCAATCAGCCCCAGCATTTT,CASSPPETGYSNQPQHF
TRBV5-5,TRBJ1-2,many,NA,TGTGCCAGCAGCTCCGTGACGCCGGAATATGGCTACACCTTC,CASSSVTPEYGYTF
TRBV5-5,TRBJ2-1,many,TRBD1,TGTGCCAGCAGCTTCCAGACAGGGTTGGATGAGCAGTTCTTC,CASSFQTGLDEQFF
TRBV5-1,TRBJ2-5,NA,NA,TGCGCCAGCAGAACATCGGAGACCCAGTACTTC,CASRTSETQYF
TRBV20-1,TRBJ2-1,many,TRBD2,TGCAGTGCCTTACTAGCGGGGGGGATCAATGAGCAGTTCTTC,CSALLAGGINEQFF
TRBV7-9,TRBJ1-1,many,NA,TGTGCCAGCAGCTTACAGGAGGTCGGGGGCGAAGCTTTCTTT,CASSLQEVGGEAFF
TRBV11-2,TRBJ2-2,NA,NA,TGTGCCAGCAGCCTTCCCAGGGGGGCGAGGACCGGGGAGCTGTTTTTT,CASSLPRGARTGELFF
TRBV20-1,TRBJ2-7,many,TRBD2,TGCAGTGCTAGTGGGCTAGCGGGGGGTAATTCCTACGAGCAGTACTTC,CSASGLAGGNSYEQYF
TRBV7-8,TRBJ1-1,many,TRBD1,TGTGCCAGCAGCTCCTTGGACAGGGGGAGGATCGGCACTGAAGCTTTCTTT,CASSSLDRGRIGTEAFF
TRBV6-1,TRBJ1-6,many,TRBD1,TGTGCCAGCAGCAGGGACAGGGAAATATCACCCCTCCACTTT,CASSRDREISPLHF
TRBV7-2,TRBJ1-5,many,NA,TGTGCCAGCAGCTATTCGGTAGATCAGCCCCAGCATTTT,CASSYSVDQPQHF
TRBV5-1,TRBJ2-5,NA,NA,TGCGCCAGCAGTCGTTCAGGACAAGAGACCCAGTACTTC,CASSRSGQETQYF
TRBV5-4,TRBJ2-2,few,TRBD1,TGTGCCAGCAGCTTGGCAGGGGGCGAGGACACCGGGGAGCTGTTTTTT,CASSLAGGEDTGELFF
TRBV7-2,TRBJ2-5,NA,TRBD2,TGTGCCAGCAGCCCGCAGTGGGGGGGAGTGGAGACCCAGTACTTC,CASSPQWGGVETQYF